Below, 31 T cell receptor beta chains from the same sample are listed, as sequenced in a study of PD-L1 blockade in urothelial cancer. Clones were sequenced by immunoSEQ multiplex PCR, and TCRdb holds only the in-frame ones, with some missing. The table shows about 45,000 clones, with nearly 90% occurring only once. Time point in this sample: pretreatment peripheral blood. Sequenced here: PBMCs, sampled around atezolizumab (anti-PD-L1) treatment. These receptor sequences come from a donor at least 40 years old with urothelial cancer.

This clone was recorded once. The rearrangement joins TRBV5-6 to TRBJ2-7; D ambiguous. Germline values: CDR1 SGHDT, CDR2 YYEEEE. The CDR3 runs 13 residues. V lost 4 bases and J lost 1, with 9 bases in between. CDR3 in amino acids: CASSHDTSYEQYF. The CDR3 nucleotides read TGTGCCAGCAGCCACGACACTTCCTACGAGCAGTACTTC.

V is TRBV5-5 and J is TRBJ2-3, with a tentative D call TRBD2 (5 bases). V was shortened by 4 bases and J by 8 bases, with 14 bases between the two germline ends. The germline V gene has CDR1 SGHKS and CDR2 YYEKEE (reference sequence). This CDR3 spans 13 amino acids. The CDR3 loop is CASSHEGVATQYF. The CDR3 DNA is TGTGCCAGCAGCCACGAGGGAGTGGCTACGCAGTATTTT.

The genes are TRBV7-3 and TRBJ2-2; 7 bases line up with TRBD1. V lost 3 bases and J lost 5; bases outside the gene matches: 6. Germline assignment: CDR1 SGHTA and CDR2 FQGTGA. This CDR3 has 15 amino acids. In DNA form, the CDR3 reads TGTGCCAGCAGCTTCCAGGGGGTGAGAACCGGGGAGCTGTTTTTT. Its protein is CASSFQGVRTGELFF.

In this sample, this clone turned up a few times. The chain combines TRBV27 with TRBJ2-7, with D maybe TRBD1 (5 bases). Trimming took off 10 bases at V and 3 bases at J, with 13 bases between the two ends. The germline gives CDR1 MNHEY, CDR2 SMNVEV (reference sequence). The CDR3 extends over 12 amino acids. The CDR3, as DNA: TGTGCCACCATAGACAGTCTCTACGAGCAGTACTTC. This gives the protein CATIDSLYEQYF.

The CDR3 loop is CASSLGYRGAEAFF. The CDR3 bases are TGTGCCAGCAGCTTAGGGTACAGGGGGGCTGAAGCTTTCTTT. This rearrangement joins TRBV7-2 to TRBJ1-1, with 8 positions matching TRBD1. Germline lookup yields CDR1 SGHTA and CDR2 FQGNSA. J was trimmed by 6 bases and V by 1 base; bases with no gene match: 4. The CDR3 has 14 amino acids.

This clone was observed once. The gene calls are TRBV5-4 and TRBJ2-7, with TRBD1 identical over 8 bases. The germline V gene has CDR1 SGHNT and CDR2 YYREEE (reference sequence). CDR3 length: 16 residues. V gave up 0 bases and J gave up 2 bases; unmatched junction bases: 7. CDR3 loop: CASSLGGGRGPYEQYF. In DNA form, the CDR3 reads TGTGCCAGCAGCTTGGGTGGGGGCAGGGGGCCCTACGAGCAGTACTTC.

V and J are TRBV18 and TRBJ1-3; D is possibly TRBD1 (6 bases). Trimming took 3 bases from V and 0 from J, leaving 18 bases between them. The germline CDR1 and CDR2 sequences are KGHSH and LQKENI. The CDR3 spans 18 residues. For the CDR3, the DNA is TGTGCCAGCTCACCGCGTACAGGGTCCCTCTTCTCTGGAAACACCATATATTTT. Its protein is CASSPRTGSLFSGNTIYF.

This rearrangement joins TRBV5-6 to TRBJ1-2; D is uncertain. The CDR3 consists of 14 residues. Trimming pared 5 bases from V and 4 bases from J, leaving 15 bases between. Germline values: CDR1 SGHDT, CDR2 YYEEEE. CDR3 loop: CASRQPGTSYGYTF. Written as DNA, the CDR3 is TGTGCCAGCAGACAACCAGGAACATCCTATGGCTACACCTTC.

Worth noting for this clone: The junction shows a germline mismatch at one end, possibly a read error. V and J are TRBV7-7 and TRBJ2-2, with D perhaps TRBD2 (5 bases). The CDR3 has 13 residues. Germline V gene data show CDR1 as SSHAT and CDR2 as FNYEAQ (reference sequence). In nucleotides, the CDR3 is TGTGCTAGCAGCTTAGCGCCAGGCGGGGAGCTGTTTTTT. This codes for CASSLAPGGELFF.

This clone was detected once. The chain is built from TRBV5-6 and TRBJ2-3; 8 positions match TRBD2. There are 15 residues in the CDR3. Germline assignment: CDR1 SGHDT and CDR2 YYEEEE. V trimming: 4 bases; J trimming: 3 bases; junction bases outside the gene matches: 7. The CDR3 region has the DNA TGTGCCAGCAGCGTTTCAGCGGGAGCTACAGATACGCAGTATTTT. It codes for CASSVSAGATDTQYF.

This clone came up once. The chain links TRBV15 to TRBJ2-7; possible D gene TRBD2, 5 bases. The V end was cut by 0 bases, the J end by 9 bases, with 24 bases between. Per germline, CDR1 LNHNV and CDR2 YYDKDF (reference sequence). CDR3 length: 17 amino acids. CDR3 loop: CATSRDRDTTDPAGQYF. DNA for the CDR3: TGTGCCACCAGCAGAGACCGCGACACTACGGACCCGGCGGGGCAGTACTTC.

The rearrangement joins TRBV6-5 to TRBJ1-3; no clear D. V was cut by 4 bases and J by 3 bases, with 13 bases left in between. CDR3 size: 15 residues. Germline CDR1 reads MNHEY; CDR2 reads SVGAGI. The CDR3: CASSWRLGGGNTIYF. Here the CDR3 DNA reads TGTGCCAGCAGTTGGCGGCTTGGAGGTGGAAACACCATATATTTT.

The V and J genes are TRBV19 and TRBJ1-1; D perhaps matches TRBD1 (6 bases). The CDR3 runs 15 residues. Looked up from germline, CDR1 is LNHDA and CDR2 is SQIVND (reference sequence). V lost 6 bases, J lost 6 bases, and 20 bases lay in between. CDR3 coding DNA: TGTGCCAGTAGATACTATTTAAGGGGGAAGGCTGAAGCTTTCTTT. Translated, it gives CASRYYLRGKAEAFF.

This clone was counted a single time. The chain couples TRBV5-4 to TRBJ2-3; TRBD2 aligns across 12 bases. CDR1 and CDR2 (germline): SGHNT, YYREEE (reference sequence). The CDR3 is made up of 19 amino acids. V was pared by 0 bases and J by 4 bases, with 12 bases of the junction left unmatched. The CDR3 here is CASSLGGRLAGGPADTQYF. Here the CDR3 DNA reads TGTGCCAGCAGCTTGGGGGGGCGGCTAGCGGGAGGGCCGGCAGATACGCAGTATTTT.

V usage is TRBV7-8 and J usage is TRBJ1-3; D is unresolved. This CDR3 contains 17 residues. The V gene lost 2 bases and the J gene lost 0 bases, with 14 bases spanning the gap. The germline V gene has CDR1 SGHVS and CDR2 FQNEAQ. For the CDR3, the DNA is TGTGCCAGCAGCTTATTGCCCGTGGCCAGCTCTGGAAACACCATATATTTT. Its translation: CASSLLPVASSGNTIYF.

V gene TRBV6-5 combines with J gene TRBJ2-1; 10 bases match TRBD1. J gave up 2 bases and V 0 bases, and 1 base lay outside the gene matches. CDR3 size: 16 residues. The germline gives CDR1 MNHEY, CDR2 SVGAGI. In nucleotides, the CDR3 is TGTGCCAGCAGTTACTCTGGGACAGGGGCCTACAATGAGCAGTTCTTC. Translation gives CASSYSGTGAYNEQFF.

The V gene is TRBV7-9, the J gene TRBJ2-3, with TRBD2 as a possible D gene (6 bases). Germline V gene lookup returns CDR1 SEHNR and CDR2 FQNEAQ (reference sequence). The CDR3 consists of 17 residues. V lost 11 bases to trimming and J lost 6 bases, with 30 bases between them. The DNA for the CDR3 is TGTGCCGCAGGACCAAGACGGGGCCCCACCAGCGGGGATACGCAGTATTTT. It specifies CAAGPRRGPTSGDTQYF.

This chain connects TRBV28 to TRBJ2-5; 7 bases are shared with TRBD1. This CDR3 region has 14 residues. Trimming removed 6 bases from V and 2 bases from J; junction bases left unmatched: 6. Germline values: CDR1 MDHEN, CDR2 SYDVKM. DNA of the CDR3: TGTGCCAGCAGGTCCCCGGGACAGCAAGAGACCCAGTACTTC. This encodes CASRSPGQQETQYF.

The V gene is TRBV5-1, the J gene TRBJ1-1, with D perhaps TRBD1 (6 bases). V lost 6 bases and J lost 7, with 16 bases in between. Germline loops: CDR1 SGHRS, CDR2 YFSETQ. This CDR3 spans 13 amino acids. The CDR3 is CASNPPGVGEAFF. CDR3 DNA: TGCGCCAGCAACCCCCCAGGGGTGGGTGAAGCTTTCTTT.

This chain joins TRBV9 and TRBJ2-1, with unresolved D. Trimming took 7 bases from V and 0 from J, leaving 5 bases between them. Germline assignment: CDR1 SGDLS and CDR2 YYNGEE. The CDR3 spans 12 residues. The CDR3 spells CASAGSYNEQFF. CDR3 DNA: TGTGCCAGCGCCGGCTCCTACAATGAGCAGTTCTTC.

V gene TRBV7-9 combines with J gene TRBJ2-7, with 14 bases aligning to TRBD2. This CDR3 comprises 15 residues. Germline V gene data show CDR1 as SEHNR and CDR2 as FQNEAQ (reference sequence). Unmatched junction bases numbered 0, after V lost 3 bases and J lost 2 bases. The DNA for the CDR3 is TGTGCCAGCAGCTTGGGACTAGCGGGAGCCTACGAGCAGTACTTC. Its protein is CASSLGLAGAYEQYF.

This clone has just a few counts. The chain recombines TRBV4-2 with TRBJ2-7; D remains ambiguous. The germline gives CDR1 LGHNA, CDR2 YNFKEQ. CDR3 length: 12 residues. V was shortened by 4 bases and J by 3 bases, with 7 bases between the two germline ends. CDR3 residues: CASSRGNYEQYF. DNA of the CDR3: TGTGCCAGCAGCCGAGGAAACTACGAGCAGTACTTC.

The chain combines TRBV30 with TRBJ2-1; weak D call: TRBD1 (5 bases). This CDR3 contains 13 residues. Trimming cost V 3 bases and J 4 bases, with 10 bases left between them. The V gene's germline CDR1 is GTSNPN and CDR2 SVGIG (reference sequence). The CDR3 sequence is CAWRRGLYNEQFF. The CDR3 DNA sequence: TGTGCCTGGAGAAGGGGCCTTTACAATGAGCAGTTCTTC.

The genes are TRBV18 and TRBJ1-2; D remains unclear. The germline V gene encodes CDR1 KGHSH and CDR2 LQKENI. V lost 3 bases and J 8 bases, leaving 13 bases between the germline ends. The CDR3 length is 13 residues. The CDR3 protein is CASSPSEMVGYTF. The CDR3 DNA is TGTGCCAGCTCACCGTCCGAGATGGTAGGCTACACCTTC.

This chain uses TRBV7-2 with TRBJ1-1; possibly TRBD1 for D (6 bases). The ends were cut back, 5 bases at V and 1 base at J, with 11 bases in the middle. This CDR3 is 14 amino acids long. Germline V lookup: CDR1 SGHTA, CDR2 FQGNSA. The CDR3 reads CASSPQGTNTEAFF. CDR3 bases: TGTGCCAGCAGCCCCCAGGGGACGAACACTGAAGCTTTCTTT.

V and J are TRBV5-6 and TRBJ2-3; TRBD1 matches 11 bases. This CDR3 has 18 residues. The junction had 12 bases not matched to a gene; V was cut back by 4 bases and J by 2 bases. Per the germline V gene, CDR1 is SGHDT and CDR2 is YYEEEE. The CDR3 DNA follows: TGTGCCAGCAGCCCCCGGACAGGGGGCGGCCTTTTCACAGATACGCAGTATTTT. It encodes CASSPRTGGGLFTDTQYF.

The chain is built from TRBV27 and TRBJ1-1, with 8 bases fitting TRBD1. CDR3 length: 13 residues. Germline CDR1 MNHEY, CDR2 SMNVEV (reference sequence). The V and J ends lost 5 bases and 8 bases, in that order; junction bases with no gene match: 7. CDR3 in amino acids: CASSGTGGREAFF. In nucleotides, the CDR3 is TGTGCCAGCAGTGGAACAGGGGGGCGGGAAGCTTTCTTT.

The chain recombines TRBV11-3 with TRBJ2-5; 7 positions match TRBD1. The CDR3 has 15 amino acids. Germline loops: CDR1 SGHNT, CDR2 YENEEA. With V trimmed by 5 bases and J by 6 bases, 12 bases remained unmatched. The CDR3 DNA sequence: TGTGCCAGCAGCCCCCGGGACAGCCTCATGAAGACCCAGTACTTC. The encoded protein is CASSPRDSLMKTQYF.

The chain has TRBV5-1 and TRBJ1-4, with TRBD1 matching over 9 bases. Trimming cost V 3 bases and J 12 bases; bases outside gene matches: 9. The CDR3 contains 14 residues. Germline values: CDR1 SGHRS, CDR2 YFSETQ. The CDR3 nucleotides are TGCGCCAGCAGCTCAAGGACAGGGGTTGCGGAACTGTTTTTT. This translates into CASSSRTGVAELFF.

The V call is TRBV30, the J call TRBJ1-3; D remains ambiguous. The CDR3 is 14 residues long. Trimming cost V 0 bases and J 8 bases, with 14 bases left between them. From germline, CDR1 is GTSNPN and CDR2 SVGIG (reference sequence). This CDR3 is CAWSVGTAGDTIYF. In DNA form, the CDR3 reads TGTGCCTGGAGTGTTGGCACCGCCGGGGACACCATATATTTT.

The CDR3 DNA follows: TGTGCCAGCTCGGGACTGCTTACCTACGAGCAGTACTTC. This sequence encodes CASSGLLTYEQYF. The rearrangement uses TRBV28 and TRBJ2-7; a possible D gene is TRBD2 (6 bases). The CDR3 has 13 residues. Germline V gene data show CDR1 as MDHEN and CDR2 as SYDVKM. The V end lost 8 bases, the J end lost 2 bases, and 13 bases lay between the germline ends.